Each of the 2 T cell receptor beta chains below was sequenced from the same sample in a study of T cells in Graves' hyperthyroidism and ophthalmopathy. What was amplified from RNA transcripts were TCR beta CDR3 regions. When the TCR CDR3 underwent first-round RT-PCR, the HTBI primer set was used. One entry per CDR3 protein results from TCRdb running MiXCR on the multiplex PCR reads. Of some 550,000 distinct CDR3 sequences detected, about a fifth appear once; the ten largest clones hold roughly 29%. Sequencing input: blood. These TCRs come from a man aged 18 to 30 with Graves' hyperthyroidism.

This clonotype was recorded many times. The chain recombines TRBV12-3 or TRBV12-4 with TRBJ1-1; 9 bases match TRBD1. The trim removed 7 bases at V and 0 bases at J, leaving 3 bases unmatched. This CDR3 contains 14 residues. The CDR3 loop reads CASTGTGMNTEAFF. The CDR3, as DNA: TGTGCCAGCACTGGGACAGGGATGAACACTGAAGCTTTCTTT.

The chain recombines TRBV20-1 with TRBJ2-7; D is unclear. Germline V gene sequence: CDR1 DFQATT, CDR2 SNEGSKA (reference sequence). The CDR3 contains 13 residues. The V and J ends lost 1 base and 1 base respectively, with 8 bases between them. CDR3 sequence (DNA): TGCAGTGCTAGAGTAGTGGGGTCCTACGAGCAGTACTTC. Translated, it gives CSARVVGSYEQYF.